This passage covers 17 T cell receptor beta chains from one sample sequenced in a study of blood T cell repertoires in COVID-19. Method: immunoSEQ multiplex PCR; TCRdb's copy keeps in-frame clones and lacks some. The sample lists 85,000 to 120,000 clones; around 90% were seen once. The specimen sequenced was peripheral blood. The receptors were gathered from a woman in her forties or fifties with COVID-19, enrolled during active disease.

V gene TRBV3-1 (or the pseudogene TRBV3-2) combines with J gene TRBJ1-5, with 8 bases matching TRBD1. CDR3 length: 14 residues. The trim removed 6 bases at V and 6 bases at J, leaving 7 bases unmatched. CDR1 and CDR2 (germline): LGHDT, YNNKEL (reference sequence). CDR3 sequence reads: CASSLGQDGQPQHF. CDR3 in DNA: TGTGCCAGCAGTTTGGGACAGGACGGTCAGCCCCAGCATTTT.

The chain links TRBV30 to TRBJ2-5, with 8 bases aligning to TRBD2. This CDR3 contains 13 residues. The J segment lost 5 bases and the V segment lost 2 bases, leaving 4 bases of the junction unmatched. CDR1 and CDR2 from the germline V gene are GTSNPN and SVGIG (reference sequence). CDR3 residues: CAWSRLARETQYF. The CDR3 region has the DNA TGTGCCTGGAGTAGACTAGCGCGCGAGACCCAGTACTTC.

The chain couples TRBV30 to TRBJ2-2; 7 bases align to TRBD1. The V gene's germline CDR1 is GTSNPN and CDR2 SVGIG (reference sequence). Germline trimming cut 4 bases from V and 5 bases from J; bases unmatched to any gene: 10. The CDR3 contains 15 residues. The CDR3 protein is CAWTVTGRKTGELFF. The CDR3 bases are TGTGCCTGGACCGTGACAGGGAGAAAAACCGGGGAGCTGTTTTTT.

Here the CDR3 reads CASSTGTGYNEQFF. CDR3 coding DNA: TGTGCCAGTAGTACCGGGACAGGGTACAATGAGCAGTTCTTC. The chain recombines TRBV19 with TRBJ2-1, with 9 bases aligning to TRBD1. The junction had 2 bases not matched to a gene; V was cut back by 4 bases and J by 4 bases. Germline CDR1 reads LNHDA; CDR2 reads SQIVND (reference sequence). The CDR3 runs to 14 residues. Complete variable domain (other parts from reference TRBV19 and TRBJ2-1): DGGITQSPKYLFRKEGQNVTLSCEQNLNHDAMYWYRQDPGQGLRLIYYSQIVNDFQKGDIAEGYSVSREKKESFPLTVTSAQKNPTAFYLCASSTGTGYNEQFFGPGTRLTVL.

J is TRBJ1-1 and V is TRBV6-6, with TRBD1 as a possible D gene (6 bases). The CDR3 consists of 11 residues. Between the trimmed V and J ends, which lost 4 bases and 6 bases, there was a span of 6 bases. From germline, CDR1 is MNHNY and CDR2 SVGAGI (reference sequence). The DNA of the CDR3 is TGTGCCAGCAGTTGGGGGCCTGAAGCTTTCTTT. Translation: CASSWGPEAFF.

The V gene is TRBV5-1, the J gene TRBJ1-1; 9 bases match TRBD1. Germline CDR1 and CDR2: SGHRS and YFSETQ. The CDR3 is 16 residues long. Trimming at V came to 3 bases and at J to 0 bases, leaving 6 bases not matched to a gene. This CDR3 reads CASSSGQGGMNTEAFF. CDR3 in DNA: TGCGCCAGCAGCTCGGGACAGGGTGGGATGAACACTGAAGCTTTCTTT.

The J gene is TRBJ1-1, the V gene TRBV27, with 9 bases matching TRBD1. Germline assignment: CDR1 MNHEY and CDR2 SMNVEV (reference sequence). The CDR3 extends over 15 amino acids. With V trimmed by 6 bases and J by 5 bases, 10 bases remained unmatched. In DNA form, the CDR3 reads TGTGCCAGCAGACAGGGGGCCTACGTGGGAACTGAAGCTTTCTTT. Translated: CASRQGAYVGTEAFF.

The genes are TRBV27 and TRBJ2-1; tentative D call: TRBD1 (6 bases). This CDR3 is built from 15 residues. The germline V and J ends were trimmed by 4 bases and 1 base, with 11 bases remaining between them. Germline V gene lookup returns CDR1 MNHEY and CDR2 SMNVEV (reference sequence). The CDR3 DNA follows: TGTGCCAGCAGTTCTGAGGGGGTGTCCTACAATGAGCAGTTCTTC. Amino acids: CASSSEGVSYNEQFF.

The CDR3 DNA follows: TGTGCCAGCAGTCAAGGACAGGGCTCTGGAAACACCATATATTTT. Its translation: CASSQGQGSGNTIYF. The chain employs TRBV28 and TRBJ1-3; 8 bases map to TRBD1. The junction had 3 bases not matched to a gene; V was cut back by 5 bases and J by 0 bases. This CDR3 is built from 15 residues. CDR1 and CDR2 (germline): MDHEN, SYDVKM. Full variable domain (rest looked up from reference TRBV28 and TRBJ1-3): DVKVTQSSRYLVKRTGEKVFLECVQDMDHENMFWYRQDPGLGLRLIYFSYDVKMKEKGDIPEGYSVSREKKERFSLILESASTNQTSMYLCASSQGQGSGNTIYFGEGSWLTVV.

The count of this clone is one. The chain combines TRBV30 with TRBJ2-6; perhaps TRBD2 as D (5 bases). The V and J ends lost 0 bases and 3 bases respectively, with 9 bases between them. The CDR3 is made up of 15 amino acids. Per germline, CDR1 GTSNPN and CDR2 SVGIG (reference sequence). In DNA form, the CDR3 reads TGTGCCTGGAGTGTTCGGGGATATGGGGCCAACGTCCTGACTTTC. This gives the protein CAWSVRGYGANVLTF.

The gene calls are TRBV2 and TRBJ1-2, with a possible D match to TRBD1 (5 bases). Trimming took 10 bases from V and 4 from J, leaving 16 bases between them. CDR1 SNHLY and CDR2 FYNNEI come from the germline V gene. The CDR3 has 13 residues. CDR3 sequence reads: CATGDSSGYGYTF. CDR3 nucleotide sequence: TGTGCCACCGGAGACAGTTCAGGCTATGGCTACACCTTC.

The gene calls are TRBV6-5 and TRBJ2-5; D gene unclear. The germline gives CDR1 MNHEY, CDR2 SVGAGI. The CDR3 runs to 14 residues. Trimming removed 5 bases at V and 0 bases at J, with 10 bases between. CDR3 bases: TGTGCCAGCAGTCCCCCCGGGTACCAAGAGACCCAGTACTTC. This gives the protein CASSPPGYQETQYF.

This clone was observed once. This chain connects TRBV9 to TRBJ2-2, with 7 bases fitting TRBD2. The length of the CDR3 is 17 residues. V trimming: 2 bases; J trimming: 2 bases; junction bases outside the gene matches: 9. The germline V gene has CDR1 SGDLS and CDR2 YYNGEE. The CDR3, as DNA: TGTGCCAGCAGCGTCTCTACCGGACTAGGAAACACCGGGGAGCTGTTTTTT. This encodes CASSVSTGLGNTGELFF. The full variable domain, its missing parts supplied by reference TRBV9 and TRBJ2-2, is DSGVTQTPKHLITATGQRVTLRCSPRSGDLSVYWYQQSLDQGLQFLIQYYNGEERAKGNILERFSAQQFPDLHSELNLSSLELGDSALYFCASSVSTGLGNTGELFFGEGSRLTVL.

V usage is TRBV5-4 and J usage is TRBJ1-6, with 10 positions matching TRBD1. The germline CDR1 and CDR2 sequences are SGHNT and YYREEE (reference sequence). With 5 bases clipped from V and 9 bases from J, the junction kept 5 bases outside the gene matches. The CDR3 has 14 residues. The CDR3 protein is CASRTGTGVSPLHF. The CDR3 coding sequence is TGTGCCAGCAGAACCGGGACAGGGGTTTCACCCCTCCACTTT.

This rearrangement joins TRBV3-1 (or the pseudogene TRBV3-2) to TRBJ1-3, with 9 bases lining up with TRBD1. Germline V gene lookup returns CDR1 LGHDT and CDR2 YNNKEL (reference sequence). This CDR3 contains 15 residues. The V and J ends lost 4 bases and 4 bases, in that order; junction bases with no gene match: 5. CDR3 in amino acids: CASSRNRGLGNTIYF. In DNA, the CDR3 is TGTGCCAGCAGCCGAAACAGGGGGCTCGGAAACACCATATATTTT.

The chain has TRBV19 and TRBJ1-1; a possible D gene is TRBD1 (5 bases). Trimming left V 4 bases short and J 0 bases short, with 12 bases between. The CDR3 is made up of 15 amino acids. Germline CDR1 is LNHDA and CDR2 is SQIVND (reference sequence). The CDR3 region has the DNA TGTGCCAGTAGTAGGGCGGACATTCTGAACACTGAAGCTTTCTTT. Protein sequence: CASSRADILNTEAFF.

In this sample, this clone turned up a few times. The chain has TRBV27 and TRBJ1-5; D is possibly TRBD1 (5 bases). CDR3 length equals 18 residues. Germline CDR1 reads MNHEY; CDR2 reads SMNVEV (reference sequence). The germline V and J ends were trimmed by 0 bases and 2 bases, with 17 bases remaining between them. CDR3 nucleotides: TGTGCCAGCAGTTTATCAAAGGAGGGGAGGACTGGCAATCAGCCCCAGCATTTT. It translates to CASSLSKEGRTGNQPQHF.